This is a list of T cell receptor beta chains from one sample in a study of CD8 T cells in Susac syndrome. MiXCR was run by TCRdb on the immunoSEQ multiplex PCR reads, yielding one entry per CDR3 protein. The data hold approximately 87,000 distinct CDR3 sequences, with around 96% observed a single time. The material sequenced was CD8+ T cells from PBMCs. The receptors stem from a human donor with Susac syndrome. CDR3s include the opening cysteine and the closing phenylalanine or tryptophan. Fields, in order: CDR3 protein, V gene, J gene.

CASSLEPEQFF,TRBV7-9,TRBJ2-1
CASTRQGATYGYTF,TRBV6-5,TRBJ1-2
CASSVAGRDGYNEQFF,TRBV9,TRBJ2-1
CASSLGRIQTQYF,TRBV27,TRBJ2-5
CASSLGASTDTQYF,TRBV7-9,TRBJ2-3
CASSKGTSGNYEQYF,TRBV9,TRBJ2-7
CSARDGGVSQETQYF,TRBV20-1,TRBJ2-5
CATSGKQVDNEQFF,TRBV24-1,TRBJ2-1
CAWSVGTVEAFF,TRBV30,TRBJ1-1
CATSRLGDNEQFF,TRBV15,TRBJ2-1
CASSWTGNTEAFF,TRBV27,TRBJ1-1
CASSQEAAASGGRINTQYF,TRBV4-3,TRBJ2-3
CASSLTGPHTDTQYF,TRBV7-3,TRBJ2-3
CASSLGPAPTQYF,TRBV7-6,TRBJ2-5
CASSPLGTSGGSDTQYF,TRBV11-2,TRBJ2-3
CASSLGSGIHEQYF,TRBV7-9,TRBJ2-7
CASSSLVENTGELFF,TRBV5-4,TRBJ2-2
CASTFGTGGSGANVLTF,TRBV19,TRBJ2-6
CASSGEEETQYF,TRBV4-1,TRBJ2-5
CASSQDPGAGANVLTF,TRBV4-3,TRBJ2-6
CASSRGGAFSPLHF,TRBV12-3/TRBV12-4,TRBJ1-6
CASSQDRRETQYF,TRBV4-3,TRBJ2-5
CSVLPATSTDTQYF,TRBV29-1,TRBJ2-3
CSARDHRGMGVDTEAFF,TRBV20-1,TRBJ1-1
CASRGKDRVSYEQYF,TRBV6-5,TRBJ2-7
CASSSWSLMEDGYTF,TRBV7-9,TRBJ1-2
CASRTDFSGANVLTF,TRBV6-5,TRBJ2-6
CASSSINREGYEQFF,TRBV28,TRBJ2-1
CSALGPPGYGYTF,TRBV20-1,TRBJ1-2
CASSNRDYQTKYNEQFF,TRBV6-2/TRBV6-3,TRBJ2-1
CATSDFVNEQFF,TRBV24-1,TRBJ2-1
CASSGTAGNTEAFF,TRBV9,TRBJ1-1
CSVKGQWQETQYF,TRBV29-1,TRBJ2-5
CSVDAGYGYTF,TRBV29-1,TRBJ1-2
CASSVAASGSYEQYF,TRBV9,TRBJ2-7
CASSPGQAAFF,TRBV6-2/TRBV6-3,TRBJ1-1
CSVSAGGIGDEQYF,TRBV29-1,TRBJ2-7
CATSRSDSNQPQHF,TRBV24-1,TRBJ1-5
CASMRDTQYF,TRBV28,TRBJ2-3
CASSSGRGKVYEQYF,TRBV13,TRBJ2-7
CSASPRAGGSYEQYF,TRBV20-1,TRBJ2-7
CASSWFAEDYEQYF,TRBV5-4,TRBJ2-7
CASGGGGLYNEQFF,TRBV12-5,TRBJ2-1
CASSDPAGYEQYF,TRBV27,TRBJ2-7
CSAAADKNTGELFF,TRBV20-1,TRBJ2-2
CASSQGTGHQETQYF,TRBV4-3,TRBJ2-5